What follows are 30 T cell receptor beta chains derived from one specimen sequenced in a study of cytomegalovirus exposure and HLA in healthy donors. TCRdb keeps only in-frame clones here, not all; method: immunoSEQ multiplex PCR. The repertoire consists of around 140,000 clones, with around 90% occurring once and the leading ten covering 8.5% to 9.5%. The sample consisted of PBMCs. The receptors shown here come from a man aged 18 to 35 in good health and CMV-seropositive.

The rearrangement joins TRBV9 to TRBJ1-2; 8 bases fit TRBD1. Trimming cost V 4 bases and J 7 bases; bases outside gene matches: 15. CDR3 length: 16 residues. CDR1 is SGDLS, CDR2 YYNGEE, per germline. The CDR3 nucleotides read TGTGCCAGCAGCCCTAGGGCCACAGGGGGACGGGTTGGCTACACCTTC. Protein sequence: CASSPRATGGRVGYTF.

This clone was seen a few times. CDR3 DNA: TGTGCCAGCAGCTTGGGGAGCTCCTACGAGCAGTACTTC. As protein: CASSLGSSYEQYF. This chain links TRBV5-4 with TRBJ2-7; no definite D call. Germline CDR1 SGHNT, CDR2 YYREEE (reference sequence). CDR3 length equals 13 residues. Trimming removed 0 bases at V and 0 bases at J, with 4 bases between. Filled out from reference TRBV5-4 and TRBJ2-7, the complete variable domain reads ETGVTQSPTHLIKTRGQQVTLRCSSQSGHNTVSWYQQALGQGPQFIFQYYREEENGRGNFPPRFSGLQFPNYSSELNVNALELDDSALYLCASSLGSSYEQYFGPGTRLTVT.

This clone was detected only once. The V and J genes are TRBV6-4 and TRBJ2-3; 11 bases agree with TRBD2. The CDR3 is 16 residues long. CDR1 MRHNA and CDR2 SNTAGT come from the germline V gene. Trimming took 4 bases from V and 0 from J; bases not matched to a gene: 3. The CDR3 coding sequence is TGTGCCAGCAGTGCATTAGCGGGAGGGAGCACAGATACGCAGTATTTT. It encodes CASSALAGGSTDTQYF.

This clone has just one count. The chain couples TRBV4-1 to TRBJ1-1, with D possibly being TRBD1 (6 bases). Trimming took off 1 base at V and 8 bases at J, with 14 bases between the two ends. The CDR3 has 14 residues. CDR1 and CDR2 from the germline V gene are MGHRA and YSYEKL. CDR3 sequence reads: CASSQADRLPEAFF. CDR3 sequence (DNA): TGCGCCAGCAGCCAAGCCGACAGGCTACCAGAAGCTTTCTTT.

The rearrangement links TRBV15 to TRBJ2-7, with TRBD2 matching 7 bases. V was clipped by 4 bases and J by 2 bases; unmatched bases: 8. Germline V gene lookup returns CDR1 LNHNV and CDR2 YYDKDF (reference sequence). The CDR3 covers 15 residues. The CDR3 protein is CATSTRLATTYEQYF. CDR3 nucleotides: TGTGCCACCAGCACTAGACTAGCCACTACCTACGAGCAGTACTTC.

The chain recombines TRBV19 with TRBJ1-5; 8 positions match TRBD1. The trim removed 2 bases at V and 2 bases at J, leaving 8 bases unmatched. The CDR3 loop spans 17 amino acids. The germline CDR1 and CDR2 sequences are LNHDA and SQIVND (reference sequence). This CDR3 reads CASSITDRGGGNQPQHF. In DNA form, the CDR3 reads TGTGCCAGTAGTATAACAGACAGGGGCGGAGGCAATCAGCCCCAGCATTTT.

This clone has a single count. This chain joins TRBV6-4 and TRBJ1-5; 9 bases match TRBD1. Germline V lookup: CDR1 MRHNA, CDR2 SNTAGT. The CDR3 is 16 amino acids. V was clipped by 8 bases and J by 4 bases; unmatched bases: 12. The CDR3 DNA reads as TGTGCCAGCGGAGAGGGACAGGGTAGGGGAAATCAGCCCCAGCATTTT. Its protein product is CASGEGQGRGNQPQHF.

This clone was found once. The chain joins TRBV10-3 to TRBJ1-2; possible D gene TRBD1, 5 bases. Germline V gives CDR1 ENHRY, CDR2 SYGVKD. Trimming took off 3 bases at V and 4 bases at J, with 18 bases between the two ends. The CDR3 has 16 amino acids. CDR3 region: CAISEDGQGSSYGYTF. The CDR3 DNA follows: TGTGCCATCAGTGAAGATGGACAAGGCTCCTCCTATGGCTACACCTTC.

The chain recombines TRBV7-8 with TRBJ2-1; D call uncertain. This CDR3 contains 13 residues. Germline assignment: CDR1 SGHVS and CDR2 FQNEAQ. V lost 5 bases, J lost 6 bases, and 11 bases lay in between. CDR3 coding DNA: TGTGCCAGCAGCATCAGACAAGCCAATGAGCAGTTCTTC. Its protein is CASSIRQANEQFF.

This chain connects TRBV5-1 to TRBJ2-6; 9 bases agree with TRBD1. CDR1 and CDR2 (germline): SGHRS, YFSETQ. The length of the CDR3 is 18 residues. V shed 3 bases, J shed 0 bases, and the junction held 7 bases outside the gene matches. The CDR3 DNA sequence: TGCGCCAGCAGCTCCCCCGGGACAGGGAGCTCTGGGGCCAACGTCCTGACTTTC. This sequence encodes CASSSPGTGSSGANVLTF.

A single count supports this clone. The CDR3 loop is CASSEGTRSGLNYGYTF. The CDR3 DNA sequence: TGCGCCAGCAGCGAAGGAACCCGTTCAGGGTTGAACTATGGCTACACCTTC. The chain uses TRBV4-1 and TRBJ1-2, with TRBD1 as a possible D gene (5 bases). From germline, CDR1 is MGHRA and CDR2 YSYEKL. This CDR3 spans 17 amino acids. With 5 bases removed from V and 2 bases from J, the gap between germline ends came to 21 bases.

The chain links TRBV5-1 to TRBJ2-7; possibly TRBD2 for D (6 bases). This CDR3 region has 12 residues. The V and J ends lost 5 bases and 1 base respectively, with 7 bases between them. Germline V gene lookup returns CDR1 SGHRS and CDR2 YFSETQ. The chain's CDR3 is CASRRGSYEQYF. CDR3 DNA sequence: TGCGCCAGCAGGCGGGGATCCTACGAGCAGTACTTC.

The CDR3 sequence: CATSPGGTAYEQYF. The CDR3, as DNA: TGTGCCACCAGCCCGGGCGGGACAGCCTACGAGCAGTACTTC. The genes are TRBV15 and TRBJ2-7; D might be TRBD1 (7 bases). This CDR3 contains 14 residues. Trimming stripped 5 bases from V and 2 bases from J, with 13 bases between. Looked up from germline, CDR1 is LNHNV and CDR2 is YYDKDF (reference sequence).

The chain joins TRBV5-4 to TRBJ2-2; 9 nucleotides line up with TRBD1. This CDR3 has 17 residues. V was clipped by 6 bases and J by 2 bases; unmatched bases: 11. Germline V gives CDR1 SGHNT, CDR2 YYREEE (reference sequence). The CDR3: CASNQPPGQGNTGELFF. For the CDR3, the DNA is TGTGCCAGCAACCAGCCTCCGGGACAGGGAAACACCGGGGAGCTGTTTTTT.

The chain recombines TRBV4-1 with TRBJ2-1, with D maybe TRBD2 (6 bases). Germline V gene lookup returns CDR1 MGHRA and CDR2 YSYEKL. Trimming cost V 7 bases and J 4 bases, with 14 bases left between them. The CDR3 runs to 14 residues. CDR3: CASMLRDFYNEQFF. The CDR3 coding sequence is TGCGCCAGCATGTTACGGGACTTTTACAATGAGCAGTTCTTC.

This clone was seen a few times. The chain uses TRBV6-7 and TRBJ1-5; weak D call: TRBD1 (5 bases). TRBV6-7 is labeled an ORF, and its function is uncertain. Trimming shortened V by 2 bases and J by 4 bases, and 15 bases separated the two germline ends. The CDR3 is 16 residues long. The CDR3 nucleotides read TGTGCCAGCAGTTACCCCGGCAGGGAGGGGAATCAGCCCCAGCATTTT. Protein: CASSYPGREGNQPQHF.

The chain carries TRBV5-1 and TRBJ2-1; 13 nucleotides match TRBD2. Germline V gene sequence: CDR1 SGHRS, CDR2 YFSETQ. V shed 4 bases and J 4 bases; nucleotides not matched to a gene: 5. This CDR3 has 16 amino acids. This CDR3 is CASSVTSGRIYNEQFF. For the CDR3, the DNA is TGCGCCAGCAGCGTGACTAGCGGGAGGATTTACAATGAGCAGTTCTTC.

The chain couples TRBV5-1 to TRBJ2-2; perhaps TRBD1 as D (5 bases). The V and J ends lost 4 bases and 3 bases respectively, with 10 bases between them. Germline CDR1 and CDR2: SGHRS and YFSETQ. The CDR3 length is 14 residues. In DNA, the CDR3 is TGCGCCAGCAGCGTGTCCAGGGACACCGGGGAGCTGTTTTTT. It translates to CASSVSRDTGELFF.

This clone was seen a handful of times. The CDR3 DNA sequence: TGTGCCAGCAGCTTATGGGGGGACCACAACAATGAGCAGTTCTTC. It specifies CASSLWGDHNNEQFF. V is TRBV7-3 and J is TRBJ2-1; a possible D gene is TRBD2 (6 bases). V lost 2 bases, J lost 5 bases, and 13 bases lay in between. The germline V gene encodes CDR1 SGHTA and CDR2 FQGTGA. The length of the CDR3 is 15 residues.

The gene calls are TRBV9 and TRBJ2-2; TRBD1 matches at 10 bases. Unmatched junction bases numbered 5, after V lost 1 base and J lost 5 bases. This CDR3 spans 16 amino acids. In germline, CDR1 is SGDLS, CDR2 YYNGEE. The CDR3 DNA is TGTGCCAGCAGCGTACGCGGACAGGGGGGGACCGGGGAGCTGTTTTTT. As protein: CASSVRGQGGTGELFF.

J is TRBJ2-1 and V is TRBV7-6; D possibly corresponds to TRBD2 (6 bases). V lost 6 bases and J 0 bases, leaving 15 bases between the germline ends. The CDR3 is made up of 16 amino acids. Germline V gene data show CDR1 as SGHVS and CDR2 as FNYEAQ. The chain's CDR3 is CASSGFRGNSYNEQFF. CDR3 coding DNA: TGTGCCAGCAGTGGGTTTCGGGGGAACTCCTACAATGAGCAGTTCTTC. Drawing the rest from reference TRBV7-6 and TRBJ2-1, the complete variable domain is GAGVSQSPRYKVTKRGQDVALRCDPISGHVSLYWYRQALGQGPEFLTYFNYEAQQDKSGLPNDRFSAERPEGSISTLTIQRTEQRDSAMYRCASSGFRGNSYNEQFFGPGTRLTVL.

The V gene is TRBV27, the J gene TRBJ2-3; 7 nucleotides agree with TRBD1. In germline, CDR1 is MNHEY, CDR2 SMNVEV (reference sequence). The length of the CDR3 is 15 residues. V lost 6 bases, J lost 0 bases, and 6 bases stayed unmatched. The CDR3: CASRQQGLSTDTQYF. Written as DNA, the CDR3 is TGTGCCAGCAGACAACAGGGGCTTAGCACAGATACGCAGTATTTT.

J is TRBJ2-1 and V is TRBV6-5, with a weak D call TRBD1 (6 bases). Germline loops: CDR1 MNHEY, CDR2 SVGAGI. CDR3 length equals 14 residues. The V end lost 6 bases, the J end lost 2 bases, and 11 bases lay between the germline ends. The CDR3 loop is CASRTTGTYNEQFF. CDR3 DNA sequence: TGTGCCAGCAGGACCACAGGGACCTACAATGAGCAGTTCTTC.

The V and J genes are TRBV6-1 and TRBJ1-2; TRBD1 agrees at 10 bases. The CDR3 spans 15 residues. The junction had 9 bases not matched to a gene; V was cut back by 6 bases and J by 5 bases. Germline V lookup: CDR1 MNHNS, CDR2 SASEGT. In DNA form, the CDR3 reads TGTGCCAGCAGCCGGGGACAGGGGTATGGATATGGCTACACCTTC. Translated: CASSRGQGYGYGYTF.

V gene TRBV27 combines with J gene TRBJ2-7; 8 bases are a match to TRBD1. Trimming removed 5 bases from V and 2 bases from J; junction bases left unmatched: 5. Germline V CDR1 and CDR2: MNHEY, SMNVEV (reference sequence). This CDR3 region has 14 residues. The CDR3 sequence: CASSPTGVAYEQYF. The CDR3 bases are TGTGCCAGCAGTCCGACAGGGGTAGCCTACGAGCAGTACTTC.

This clone has just a few counts. The rearrangement joins TRBV2 to TRBJ2-2, with 9 bases matching TRBD1. Looked up from germline, CDR1 is SNHLY and CDR2 is FYNNEI. Unmatched junction bases numbered 4, after V lost 7 bases and J lost 1 base. The CDR3 has 15 amino acids. CDR3 loop: CASTGQGMNTGELFF. CDR3 in DNA: TGTGCCAGCACCGGACAGGGGATGAACACCGGGGAGCTGTTTTTT.

The genes are TRBV18 and TRBJ2-7; possibly TRBD1 for D (6 bases). Between the trimmed V and J ends, which lost 0 bases and 6 bases, there was a span of 15 bases. This CDR3 has 15 amino acids. Germline V gene sequence: CDR1 KGHSH, CDR2 LQKENI. The CDR3 nucleotides are TGTGCCAGCTCACCACCGTTGGGGGCCCGAGGCGAGCAGTACTTC. Translated, it gives CASSPPLGARGEQYF.

The chain couples TRBV5-1 to TRBJ1-1, with D maybe TRBD1 (6 bases). Trimming stripped 4 bases from V and 4 bases from J, with 17 bases between. Germline V gene data show CDR1 as SGHRS and CDR2 as YFSETQ. This CDR3 region has 15 residues. The CDR3 DNA reads as TGCGCCAGCAGCCGGGGACTACAGGGAGGCACTGAAGCTTTCTTT. This encodes CASSRGLQGGTEAFF.

V is TRBV6-6 and J is TRBJ2-1, with TRBD1 identical over 10 bases. Germline loops: CDR1 MNHNY, CDR2 SVGAGI (reference sequence). The CDR3 is 16 amino acids. With V trimmed by 5 bases and J by 2 bases, 6 bases remained unmatched. The CDR3 DNA is TGTGCCAGCAGTCAGCCGACAGGGGGCGCCTACAATGAGCAGTTCTTC. Protein: CASSQPTGGAYNEQFF.

This sequence joins TRBV5-1 and TRBJ2-3, with D unresolved. This CDR3 region has 14 residues. The V gene lost 0 bases and the J gene lost 2 bases, with 7 bases spanning the gap. Germline V gene data show CDR1 as SGHRS and CDR2 as YFSETQ. This CDR3 reads CASSLGTNTDTQYF. The CDR3 nucleotides read TGCGCCAGCAGCTTGGGAACTAACACAGATACGCAGTATTTT.